This TCR beta chain originates from a study of Ad26.COV2.S vaccination and SARS-CoV-2 variants. Background on the study: By the intramuscular route, Ad26.COV2.S was given once, or twice 56 days apart. Study-wide results and limits: The breadth of spike-specific CD8+ and CD4+ T cell responses after vaccination was reportedly substantial.

Some clones are missing from TCRdb's copy, which holds only in-frame ones; the method was immunoSEQ multiplex PCR. The sample has 350,000 to 450,000 clones; roughly 90% are singletons. CDR3 length equals 16 residues. Germline values: CDR1 SGHNT, CDR2 YYREEE (reference sequence). V lost 1 base and J lost 2, with 16 bases in between. The treatment is: 15 to 20 received Ad26.COV2.S at low or high dose, single or two shots; about five received placebo; per-sample allocation not given. Day 63 after the first injection of vaccine or placebo was the sampling time. This clone appeared a few times. The antigen is not known.

This specimen was peripheral blood, taken in a trial of Ad26.COV2.S vaccine versus placebo. The sequence was obtained from a person aged 18-60 years who received the Ad26.COV2.S COVID-19 vaccine or a placebo. J is TRBJ2-7 and V is TRBV5-4, with D possibly called TRBD1 or TRBD2 (5 bases each). CDR3 region: CASSLLVGTHAYEQYF. CDR3 bases: TGTGCCAGCAGCTTGCTTGTTGGGACCCACGCCTACGAGCAGTACTTC. The full variable domain, with the rest looked up from reference TRBV5-4 and TRBJ2-7, is ETGVTQSPTHLIKTRGQQVTLRCSSQSGHNTVSWYQQALGQGPQFIFQYYREEENGRGNFPPRFSGLQFPNYSSELNVNALELDDSALYLCASSLLVGTHAYEQYFGPGTRLTVT.